Listed here are 11 T cell receptor beta chains from one sample, sequenced in a study of T cell responses to AZD1222 COVID-19 vaccine. Generated by immunoSEQ multiplex PCR, the TCRdb table keeps only in-frame clones and is missing some. The sample lists over 100,000 clones, about 82% seen once, with 7.9% in the top ten. Sequences were derived from peripheral blood, sampled 28 days after the second dose of the MenACWY control vaccine. These receptors were obtained from an adult who received the MenACWY meningococcal vaccine as a control.

This chain links TRBV6-6 with TRBJ2-7; TRBD1 might be the D (6 bases). CDR3 size: 12 residues. CDR1 is MNHNY and CDR2 is SVGAGI in the germline V gene (reference sequence). V was cut by 0 bases and J by 6 bases, with 6 bases left in between. The CDR3 sequence: CASSYSTGEQYV. CDR3 DNA sequence: TGTGCCAGCAGTTACTCGACAGGCGAGCAGTACGTC.

The gene calls are TRBV24-1 and TRBJ1-3; D gene uncertain. The length of the CDR3 is 15 residues. Germline V CDR1 and CDR2: KGHDR, SFDVKD. The V gene lost 8 bases and the J gene lost 0 bases, with 13 bases spanning the gap. Written as DNA, the CDR3 is TGTGCCACCATGGGTCCGACCTCCTCTGGAAACACCATATATTTT. Protein sequence: CATMGPTSSGNTIYF.

This chain joins TRBV3-1 (or the pseudogene TRBV3-2) and TRBJ1-1; unclear D gene. V lost 1 base, J lost 2 bases, and 11 bases lay in between. This CDR3 is built from 15 residues. Germline V gene data show CDR1 as LGHDT and CDR2 as YNNKEL (reference sequence). Here the CDR3 reads CASSQGDTANTEAFF. The CDR3 DNA reads as TGTGCCAGCAGCCAAGGCGACACAGCTAACACTGAAGCTTTCTTT.

The count of this clone is one. CDR3 bases: TGTGCCATCAGCGCGTCAGGAGGCTCCTACGAGCAGTACGTC. Amino acids: CAISASGGSYEQYV. The chain links TRBV10-3 to TRBJ2-7; tentatively, D is TRBD2 (5 bases). The CDR3 is made up of 14 amino acids. Germline V gene sequence: CDR1 ENHRY, CDR2 SYGVKD. The V gene lost 6 bases and the J gene lost 0 bases, with 12 bases spanning the gap.

This chain uses TRBV19 with TRBJ1-5; tentatively, D is TRBD1 (5 bases). V lost 6 bases to trimming and J lost 3 bases, with 12 bases between them. This CDR3 region has 14 residues. The germline gives CDR1 LNHDA, CDR2 SQIVND (reference sequence). The CDR3 here is CASRLGRDNQPQHF. CDR3 nucleotides: TGTGCCAGTAGGCTCGGCAGGGACAATCAGCCCCAGCATTTT.

V usage is TRBV7-9 and J usage is TRBJ1-1; D remains ambiguous. The CDR3 extends over 16 amino acids. Per germline, CDR1 SEHNR and CDR2 FQNEAQ (reference sequence). V was cut by 5 bases and J by 0 bases, with 16 bases left in between. The CDR3, as DNA: TGTGCCAGCAGCCCTTGGGGTACACTTCTGAACACTGAAGCTTTCTTT. Protein sequence: CASSPWGTLLNTEAFF.

The table lists this clone with a few counts. The rearrangement joins TRBV27 to TRBJ1-2; D unresolved. The V end lost 1 base, the J end lost 8 bases, and 11 bases lay between the germline ends. This CDR3 has 13 amino acids. Germline-derived CDR1 and CDR2 are MNHEY and SMNVEV (reference sequence). This CDR3 reads CASSLFYGGGYTF. As DNA, the CDR3 is TGTGCCAGCAGTTTATTTTATGGAGGGGGCTACACCTTC.

V and J are TRBV21-1 and TRBJ1-5; the DNA was not used to check the table's D call, TRBD1. TRBV21-1 is a known pseudogene. The CDR3 is 18 amino acids. CDR3 residues: CASSRGRGSRGDNQPQHF. The CDR3 DNA reads as TGTGCCAGCAGCCGAGGCAGGGGGTCGCGGGGTGATAATCAGCCCCAGCATTTT.

DNA of the CDR3: TGTGCCAGCAGCGGACAGGGGGCGACGTATGGCTACACCTTC. It yields the protein CASSGQGATYGYTF. This rearrangement joins TRBV2 to TRBJ1-2; 11 bases align to TRBD1. V lost 6 bases to trimming and J lost 5 bases; unmatched junction nucleotides: 5. Germline CDR1 and CDR2: SNHLY and FYNNEI. The CDR3 spans 14 residues.

The gene calls are TRBV15 and TRBJ1-1; no clear D gene. CDR3 length: 13 residues. CDR1 and CDR2 from the germline V gene are LNHNV and YYDKDF (reference sequence). V was shortened by 1 base and J by 9 bases, with 12 bases between the two germline ends. CDR3 loop: CATSRVKSAKAFF. The CDR3 coding sequence is TGTGCCACCAGCAGAGTCAAGTCAGCTAAAGCTTTCTTT.

The chain uses TRBV9 and TRBJ1-1; D not resolved. V lost 2 bases and J lost 1, with 9 bases in between. CDR1 is SGDLS and CDR2 is YYNGEE in the germline V gene. This CDR3 contains 14 residues. Written as DNA, the CDR3 is TGTGCCAGCAGCGTTACTCCGGGGAACACTGAAGCTTTCTTT. Protein sequence: CASSVTPGNTEAFF.